This T cell receptor (beta chain) appears in the sequencing data of a study of T cell responses to AZD1222 COVID-19 vaccine. Study-level results: Repertoires in all cases were sampled only once the peak T cell response had passed. The donor cohort was predominantly white British with a female majority, and clonal diversity may have been underestimated. Nearly half of unique spike-specific TCRs reportedly avoided B.1.351 and B.1.1.7 mutated regions. Only a handful of AZD1222 recipients were seropositive at baseline.

Remarks on this clone: Its target is unknown.

Clones were sequenced by immunoSEQ multiplex PCR, and TCRdb holds only the in-frame ones, with some missing. The repertoire holds over 90,000 clones, 70% to 90% seen once, with around 5% in the top ten. CDR1 is MNHNY, CDR2 SVGAGI, per germline (reference sequence). The CDR3 runs to 14 residues. The trim removed 10 bases at V and 6 bases at J, leaving 15 bases unmatched. This specimen was peripheral blood, taken on day 0 of AZD1222 vaccination. The chain recombines TRBV6-6 with TRBJ2-7, with 7 positions matching TRBD1. The clonotype originates from an adult in good health. CDR3 coding DNA: TGTGCCACCCGGGTGGGATTAGGGGGCGGCGAGCAGTACTTC. Its translation: CATRVGLGGGEQYF.